The clone carrying this T cell receptor (beta chain) has only a few counts. Its antigen is not identified. The data derive from a study of T cell responses to AZD1222 COVID-19 vaccine. General study points: Donors, mostly white British, included more females; clonal diversity was possibly underestimated.

Here immunoSEQ multiplex PCR was the method, and the copy in TCRdb shows in-frame clones only, minus some. This table holds about 94,000 clones, 90% found once. Germline CDR1 reads LGHDT; CDR2 reads YNNKEL (reference sequence). V was shortened by 2 bases and J by 7 bases, with 12 bases between the two germline ends. This CDR3 spans 15 amino acids. Here the sequenced sample was peripheral blood, taken on day 0 of AZD1222 vaccination. The receptor comes from an adult in good health. This rearrangement joins TRBV3-1 (or the pseudogene TRBV3-2) to TRBJ1-6; D is possibly TRBD1 (5 bases). CDR3 DNA: TGTGCCAGCAGCCAAAACCGGGACGTCAATTCACCCCTCCACTTT. Protein: CASSQNRDVNSPLHF.